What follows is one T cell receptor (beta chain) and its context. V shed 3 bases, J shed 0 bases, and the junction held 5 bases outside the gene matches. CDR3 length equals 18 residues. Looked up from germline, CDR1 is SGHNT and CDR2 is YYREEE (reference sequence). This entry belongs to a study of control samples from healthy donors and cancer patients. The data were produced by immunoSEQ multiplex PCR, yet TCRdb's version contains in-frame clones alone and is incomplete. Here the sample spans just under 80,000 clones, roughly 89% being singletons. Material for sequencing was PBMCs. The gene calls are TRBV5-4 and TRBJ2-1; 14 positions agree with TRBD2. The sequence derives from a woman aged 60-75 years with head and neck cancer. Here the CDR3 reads CASSWGGLAGGSYNEQFF. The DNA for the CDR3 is TGTGCCAGCAGCTGGGGCGGACTAGCGGGAGGCTCCTACAATGAGCAGTTCTTC.